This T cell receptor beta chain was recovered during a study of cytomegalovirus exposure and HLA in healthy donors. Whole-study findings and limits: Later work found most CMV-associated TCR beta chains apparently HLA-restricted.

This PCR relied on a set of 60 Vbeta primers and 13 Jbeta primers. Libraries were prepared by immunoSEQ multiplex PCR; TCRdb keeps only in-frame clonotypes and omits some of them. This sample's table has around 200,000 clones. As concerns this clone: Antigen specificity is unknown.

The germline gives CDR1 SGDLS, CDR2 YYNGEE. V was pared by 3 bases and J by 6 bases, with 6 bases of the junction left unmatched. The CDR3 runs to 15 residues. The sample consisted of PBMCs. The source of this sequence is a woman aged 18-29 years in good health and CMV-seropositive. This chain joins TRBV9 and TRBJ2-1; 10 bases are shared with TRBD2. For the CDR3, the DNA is TGTGCCAGCAGCGAGGGGGCTAGCGGGGGCAATGAGCAGTTCTTC. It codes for CASSEGASGGNEQFF. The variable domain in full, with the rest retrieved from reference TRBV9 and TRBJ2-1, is DSGVTQTPKHLITATGQRVTLRCSPRSGDLSVYWYQQSLDQGLQFLIQYYNGEERAKGNILERFSAQQFPDLHSELNLSSLELGDSALYFCASSEGASGGNEQFFGPGTRLTVL.